A single sample is the source of the 24 T cell receptor beta chains below, sequenced in a study of cytomegalovirus exposure and HLA in healthy donors. TCRdb's copy holds only in-frame clones and misses some; the assay was immunoSEQ multiplex PCR. This sample yields 150,000 or so clones, of which roughly 89% are seen a single time; around 9% belongs to the top ten. The sample was PBMCs. The receptors derive from a woman aged 18-29 years in good health and CMV-seropositive.

The chain recombines TRBV7-3 with TRBJ2-2; D uncertain. The germline V gene has CDR1 SGHTA and CDR2 FQGTGA. The germline V and J ends were trimmed by 5 bases and 4 bases, with 2 bases remaining between them. The CDR3 has 11 amino acids. The DNA for the CDR3 is TGTGCCAGCAGCCTCACCGGGGAGCTGTTTTTT. Translating gives CASSLTGELFF. Complete variable domain (other parts from reference TRBV7-3 and TRBJ2-2): GAGVSQTPSNKVTEKGKYVELRCDPISGHTALYWYRQSLGQGPEFLIYFQGTGAADDSGLPNDRFFAVRPEGSVSTLKIQRTERGDSAVYLCASSLTGELFFGEGSRLTVL.

V gene TRBV5-6 combines with J gene TRBJ2-7; 10 bases map to TRBD2. V was clipped by 5 bases and J by 5 bases; unmatched bases: 7. This CDR3 region has 14 residues. CDR1 and CDR2 from the germline V gene are SGHDT and YYEEEE. The CDR3: CASSWGTSVHEQYF. The CDR3 DNA follows: TGTGCCAGCAGTTGGGGGACTAGCGTGCACGAGCAGTACTTC.

The chain recombines TRBV27 with TRBJ2-3; a possible D gene is TRBD2 (7 bases). Germline V gives CDR1 MNHEY, CDR2 SMNVEV (reference sequence). This CDR3 has 16 amino acids. V shed 3 bases and J shed 0 bases, with 13 bases lying between them. CDR3 in DNA: TGTGCCAGCAGTTTGGGGGGGGGCCTTAGCACAGATACGCAGTATTTT. Translating gives CASSLGGGLSTDTQYF.

This chain's CDR3 is CASSQVPGQGRVYEQYF. The CDR3 DNA reads as TGTGCCAGCAGCCAAGTCCCGGGACAGGGTAGGGTTTACGAGCAGTACTTC. The gene calls are TRBV14 and TRBJ2-7; 9 nucleotides match TRBD1. The CDR3 has 17 amino acids. V lost 1 base, J lost 4 bases, and 11 bases stayed unmatched. CDR1 is SGHDN, CDR2 FVKESK, per germline.

This chain links TRBV9 with TRBJ2-1; D perhaps matches TRBD1 (6 bases). CDR1 is SGDLS and CDR2 is YYNGEE in the germline V gene. Trimming shortened V by 3 bases and J by 7 bases, and 20 bases separated the two germline ends. The CDR3 is 16 amino acids. The CDR3 coding sequence is TGTGCCAGCAGCGCCCCCGGGACAAGGATGGTAAATGAGCAGTTCTTC. This codes for CASSAPGTRMVNEQFF.

The rearrangement links TRBV15 to TRBJ2-7; D possibly corresponds to TRBD2 (5 bases). This CDR3 is 15 amino acids long. The germline V and J ends were trimmed by 1 base and 5 bases, with 15 bases remaining between them. In germline, CDR1 is LNHNV, CDR2 YYDKDF (reference sequence). For the CDR3, the DNA is TGTGCCACCAGCAGAGTGCGAGGGTCGTCGGACGAGCAGTACTTC. It translates to CATSRVRGSSDEQYF.

The gene calls are TRBV7-9 and TRBJ2-5; 8 nucleotides agree with TRBD2. CDR1 and CDR2 (germline): SEHNR, FQNEAQ (reference sequence). The CDR3 runs to 17 residues. V lost 2 bases and J lost 6; bases outside the gene matches: 14. The CDR3, as DNA: TGTGCCAGCAGCTTAAGGCCCTTCGGGGGGGCCGCGAAGACCCAGTACTTC. This codes for CASSLRPFGGAAKTQYF.

The chain has TRBV27 and TRBJ1-2, with 7 nucleotides matching TRBD1. The CDR3 spans 14 residues. The J segment lost 5 bases and the V segment lost 5 bases, leaving 8 bases of the junction unmatched. CDR1 is MNHEY, CDR2 SMNVEV, per germline (reference sequence). The CDR3 region has the DNA TGTGCCAGCAGTCCCCGGACAGGCTCTTATGGCTACACCTTC. This gives the protein CASSPRTGSYGYTF.

The DNA of the CDR3 is TGTGCCAGCAGCTTAGCGCTTCCGGGTTACTATGGCTACACCTTC. Its translation is CASSLALPGYYGYTF. V and J are TRBV7-9 and TRBJ1-2; D not certain. This CDR3 comprises 15 residues. Germline V gene lookup returns CDR1 SEHNR and CDR2 FQNEAQ (reference sequence). The V gene lost 0 bases and the J gene lost 3 bases, with 11 bases spanning the gap.

This chain joins TRBV6-1 and TRBJ2-7; the D gene is possibly TRBD2 (6 bases). CDR1 and CDR2 from the germline V gene are MNHNS and SASEGT. The CDR3 is made up of 15 amino acids. V shed 4 bases and J shed 0 bases, with 13 bases lying between them. CDR3 in amino acids: CASSAGHGSSYEQYF. The CDR3, as DNA: TGTGCCAGCAGTGCCGGACACGGGAGCTCCTACGAGCAGTACTTC.

The chain couples TRBV15 to TRBJ2-7; maybe TRBD1 (6 bases). Trimming left V 5 bases short and J 5 bases short, with 13 bases between. CDR1 LNHNV and CDR2 YYDKDF come from the germline V gene (reference sequence). The CDR3 spans 13 residues. This chain's CDR3 is CATSDRPRDEQYF. For the CDR3, the DNA is TGTGCCACCAGCGACAGGCCTCGGGACGAGCAGTACTTC.

The J gene is TRBJ2-4, the V gene TRBV6-1; 7 bases align to TRBD2. Trimming cost V 11 bases and J 4 bases; bases outside gene matches: 8. This CDR3 contains 13 residues. From germline, CDR1 is MNHNS and CDR2 SASEGT. Here the CDR3 DNA reads TGTGCCTCCGCCGGGGGGATAAAAAACATTCAGTACTTC. Translated, it gives CASAGGIKNIQYF.

The V and J genes are TRBV15 and TRBJ1-1; D call uncertain. V was shortened by 5 bases and J by 1 base, with 2 bases between the two germline ends. Germline CDR1 and CDR2: LNHNV and YYDKDF (reference sequence). The CDR3 is 11 amino acids. The CDR3 reads CATSRNTEAFF. The CDR3 coding sequence is TGTGCCACCAGCCGGAACACTGAAGCTTTCTTT.

The genes are TRBV19 and TRBJ1-1; 11 nucleotides line up with TRBD1. The junction had 10 bases not matched to a gene; V was cut back by 5 bases and J by 5 bases. CDR1 is LNHDA, CDR2 SQIVND, per germline (reference sequence). The CDR3 is 16 residues long. CDR3 residues: CASSPGMGQGGTEAFF. CDR3 coding DNA: TGTGCCAGTAGTCCGGGGATGGGACAGGGGGGGACTGAAGCTTTCTTT.

The chain has TRBV19 and TRBJ2-3; possible D gene TRBD2, 6 bases. V lost 4 bases and J 1 base, leaving 18 bases between the germline ends. CDR1 is LNHDA, CDR2 SQIVND, per germline (reference sequence). The CDR3 has 17 residues. CDR3 residues: CASSTFPVPSGTDTQYF. DNA of the CDR3: TGTGCCAGTAGTACCTTTCCTGTCCCTAGCGGCACAGATACGCAGTATTTT.

This clone was counted a single time. This specimen includes other DNA sequences encoding the same CDR3. The chain has TRBV6-5 and TRBJ2-7; no firm D call. Trimming shortened V by 6 bases and J by 4 bases, and 7 bases separated the two germline ends. Germline V gene data show CDR1 as MNHEY and CDR2 as SVGAGI. The CDR3 sequence is 11 residues long. DNA of the CDR3: TGTGCCAGCAGCCACAGTTACGAGCAGTACTTC. Amino acid sequence: CASSHSYEQYF.

The chain joins TRBV14 to TRBJ2-2, with D perhaps matching TRBD2 (5 bases). The CDR3 consists of 14 residues. Trimming took off 10 bases at V and 0 bases at J, with 12 bases between the two ends. Germline V lookup: CDR1 SGHDN, CDR2 FVKESK. CDR3 residues: CATTGKTNTGELFF. CDR3 bases: TGTGCCACTACCGGGAAAACGAACACCGGGGAGCTGTTTTTT.

The DNA for the CDR3 is TGTGCCAGCAGGGGGACAGGGGGATTCAATCAGCCCCAGCATTTT. Its protein is CASRGTGGFNQPQHF. The chain combines TRBV7-2 with TRBJ1-5; 11 nucleotides match TRBD1. Germline CDR1 and CDR2: SGHTA and FQGNSA. CDR3 length equals 15 residues. The trim removed 6 bases at V and 3 bases at J, leaving 4 bases unmatched.

The chain carries TRBV5-1 and TRBJ2-1; 12 bases are shared with TRBD1. V shed 6 bases, J shed 9 bases, and the junction held 10 bases outside the gene matches. Germline V gene lookup returns CDR1 SGHRS and CDR2 YFSETQ. The CDR3 runs 15 residues. This chain's CDR3 is CASTKGQGAGGEQFF. The CDR3 nucleotides are TGCGCCAGCACGAAGGGACAGGGGGCAGGAGGTGAGCAGTTCTTC.

The rearrangement links TRBV11-1 to TRBJ2-7, with 7 bases lining up with TRBD1. Unmatched junction bases numbered 5, after V lost 5 bases and J lost 1 base. The V gene's germline CDR1 is SGHAT and CDR2 FQDESV (reference sequence). The CDR3 sequence is 14 residues long. The DNA of the CDR3 is TGTGCCAGCAGCCCCGGGACAGTTTCCTACGAGCAGTACTTC. Translating it yields CASSPGTVSYEQYF.

This sequence joins TRBV4-2 and TRBJ1-2, with TRBD1 identical over 7 bases. CDR1 and CDR2 (germline): LGHNA, YNFKEQ. Trimming removed 1 base from V and 6 bases from J; junction bases left unmatched: 5. The CDR3 is made up of 14 amino acids. The CDR3 protein is CASSQVTGRDGYTF. The CDR3 bases are TGTGCCAGCAGCCAAGTGACAGGGAGAGATGGCTACACCTTC.

The chain uses TRBV5-4 and TRBJ2-7, with no clear D. V lost 4 bases and J 4 bases, leaving 6 bases between the germline ends. Germline V gives CDR1 SGHNT, CDR2 YYREEE (reference sequence). This CDR3 has 11 residues. The DNA for the CDR3 is TGTGCCAGCAGCGACGGGTACGAGCAGTACTTC. Protein: CASSDGYEQYF.

The J gene is TRBJ2-2, the V gene TRBV2, with 11 bases that match TRBD2. This CDR3 spans 15 amino acids. The V segment lost 4 bases and the J segment 7 bases; nucleotides outside the gene matches: 5. Germline CDR1 is SNHLY and CDR2 is FYNNEI. The DNA of the CDR3 is TGTGCCAGCAGTGCAAGTCTAGCGGGGGGCGGGGAGCTGTTTTTT. Residues: CASSASLAGGGELFF.

V and J are TRBV5-4 and TRBJ2-1; 9 bases match TRBD1. The CDR3 covers 17 residues. Per the germline V gene, CDR1 is SGHNT and CDR2 is YYREEE (reference sequence). V was pared by 6 bases and J by 6 bases, with 16 bases of the junction left unmatched. CDR3 sequence (DNA): TGTGCCAGCACCTCACGGCCGACAGGGGGGGATGGCAATGAGCAGTTCTTC. Its translation: CASTSRPTGGDGNEQFF.